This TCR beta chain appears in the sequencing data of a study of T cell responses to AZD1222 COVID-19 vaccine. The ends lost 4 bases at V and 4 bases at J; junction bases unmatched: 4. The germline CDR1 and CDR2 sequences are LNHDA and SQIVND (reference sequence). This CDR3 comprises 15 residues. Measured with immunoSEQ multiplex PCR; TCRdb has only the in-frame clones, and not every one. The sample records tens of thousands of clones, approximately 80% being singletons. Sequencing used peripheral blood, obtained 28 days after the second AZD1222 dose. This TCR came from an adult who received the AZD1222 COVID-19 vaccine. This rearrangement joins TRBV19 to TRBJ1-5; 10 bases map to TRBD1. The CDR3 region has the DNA TGTGCCAGTAGTACCCGGACAGGGGGAAATCAGCCCCAGCATTTT. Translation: CASSTRTGGNQPQHF.